This T cell receptor beta chain emerged from a study of graft-versus-host responses after intestinal transplantation. Study overall: The transplants performed in recipients were multivisceral, liver-intestinal, or isolated intestinal. Recipients across the board were started on anti-thymocyte globulin induction, then kept on tacrolimus and steroids for two to four years. Study-level findings and limits: Levels of circulating GvH clones at their peak were associated with early post-transplant HvG declines. Recipient marrow harbored GvH clones, some of which surfaced first in ileum or blood.

For this clone: Its antigen is unknown.

Assay used: immunoSEQ multiplex PCR; TCRdb lists only in-frame clones, some missing. The table shows tens of thousands of clones, with 90% to 95% occurring only once. Germline V gives CDR1 LNHNV, CDR2 YYDKDF (reference sequence). V was clipped by 4 bases and J by 6 bases, with 9 bases between them. The CDR3 covers 12 residues. This chain links TRBV15 with TRBJ1-1, with a weak D call TRBD1 (5 bases). The TCR sequence derives from a human donor who received an intestinal transplant. Source: unstimulated CD4+ T cells sorted from spleen or lymph node cells, taken before intestinal transplant. CDR3 region: CATSIWGSEAFF. The DNA for the CDR3 is TGTGCCACCAGCATATGGGGCTCTGAAGCTTTCTTT.